This entry concerns a single T cell receptor beta chain. Its cognate antigen is unknown. This entry is derived from a study of T cell responses to AZD1222 COVID-19 vaccine. Points from the study as a whole: Spike-spanning, vaccine-associated CD4 TCRs were dominant at 160-218 and 743-854.

V lost 4 bases and J 4 bases, leaving 13 bases between the germline ends. CDR1 is SGHKS and CDR2 is YYEKEE in the germline V gene (reference sequence). The CDR3 consists of 14 residues. The protocol was immunoSEQ multiplex PCR, while the TCRdb copy is restricted to in-frame clones and leaves out a portion. The sample yields about 97,000 clones, about 88% seen once. The rearrangement uses TRBV5-5 and TRBJ2-3; D is unresolved. The sequence came from an adult in good health. The sequences come from peripheral blood, collected on day 0 of AZD1222 vaccination. CDR3 in DNA: TGTGCCAGCAGCCCCGGGTATTGGGCAGATACGCAGTATTTT. Amino acid sequence: CASSPGYWADTQYF.